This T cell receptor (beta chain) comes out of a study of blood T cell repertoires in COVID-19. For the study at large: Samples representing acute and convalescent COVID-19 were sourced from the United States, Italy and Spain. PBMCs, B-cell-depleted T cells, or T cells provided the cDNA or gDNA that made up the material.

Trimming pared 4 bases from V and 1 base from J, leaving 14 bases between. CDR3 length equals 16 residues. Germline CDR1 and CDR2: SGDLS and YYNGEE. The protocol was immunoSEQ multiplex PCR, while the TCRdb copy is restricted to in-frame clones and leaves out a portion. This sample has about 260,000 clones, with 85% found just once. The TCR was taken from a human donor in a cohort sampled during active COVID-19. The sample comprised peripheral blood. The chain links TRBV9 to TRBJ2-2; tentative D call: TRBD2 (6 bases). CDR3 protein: CASSLGGTLNTGELFF. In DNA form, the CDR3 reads TGTGCCAGCAGCCTCGGCGGGACTCTGAACACCGGGGAGCTGTTTTTT.